Shown below are 20 T cell receptor beta chains from a single sample sequenced in a study of blood T cell repertoires in COVID-19. Sequencing used immunoSEQ multiplex PCR; TCRdb keeps in-frame clones, though not all of them. The sample has 200,000 or so clones; about 87% are singletons. The material sequenced was PBMCs or T cells enriched from blood (not recorded which). The receptors stem from a woman aged 25 to 39 who had recovered from COVID-19.

The V gene is TRBV7-9, the J gene TRBJ2-1; 11 bases fit TRBD2. The CDR3 extends over 16 amino acids. Germline V gene data show CDR1 as SEHNR and CDR2 as FQNEAQ (reference sequence). Trimming cost V 6 bases and J 4 bases; bases outside gene matches: 8. The CDR3 sequence: CASSFSGGAHYNEQFF. For the CDR3, the DNA is TGTGCCAGCAGTTTTAGCGGGGGGGCTCATTACAATGAGCAGTTCTTC.

The chain combines TRBV6-5 with TRBJ1-6; D is perhaps TRBD1 (6 bases). Germline V gene data show CDR1 as MNHEY and CDR2 as SVGAGI. V was cut by 6 bases and J by 3 bases, with 9 bases left in between. CDR3 length equals 14 residues. The CDR3 loop reads CASRLDSYNSPLHF. The CDR3 bases are TGTGCCAGCAGACTGGACAGCTATAATTCACCCCTCCACTTT.

The chain couples TRBV25-1 to TRBJ1-6; D call uncertain. CDR3 length: 13 residues. Trimming stripped 5 bases from V and 11 bases from J, with 13 bases between. Germline-derived CDR1 and CDR2 are MGHDK and SYGVNS. CDR3 bases: TGTGCCAGCAGTTCAGGCAGGTGGGCACCCCTCCACTTT. This codes for CASSSGRWAPLHF.

This chain connects TRBV7-2 to TRBJ1-2; 7 bases fit TRBD1. The CDR3 extends over 14 amino acids. Trimming removed 0 bases from V and 4 bases from J; junction bases left unmatched: 2. CDR1 and CDR2 from the germline V gene are SGHTA and FQGNSA. CDR3 region: CASSLARQGYGYTF. CDR3 nucleotide sequence: TGTGCCAGCAGCTTAGCAAGACAGGGCTATGGCTACACCTTC. Complete variable domain (other parts from reference TRBV7-2 and TRBJ1-2): GAGVSQSPSNKVTEKGKDVELRCDPISGHTALYWYRQSLGQGLEFLIYFQGNSAPDKSGLPSDRFSAERTGGSVSTLTIQRTQQEDSAVYLCASSLARQGYGYTFGSGTRLTVV.

The chain combines TRBV4-3 with TRBJ1-1; D is undetermined. Trimming left V 0 bases short and J 7 bases short, with 15 bases between. The CDR3 runs 15 residues. CDR1 is LGHNA and CDR2 is YSLEER in the germline V gene. Written as DNA, the CDR3 is TGCGCCAGCAGCCAAGATATCCAGACAACAGTTGAAGCTTTCTTT. It is translated as CASSQDIQTTVEAFF.

The rearrangement uses TRBV5-1 and TRBJ2-3; D uncertain. The length of the CDR3 is 15 residues. CDR1 is SGHRS and CDR2 is YFSETQ in the germline V gene. V lost 0 bases, J lost 2 bases, and 10 bases lay in between. CDR3 region: CASSLVVSTTDTQYF. The CDR3 DNA follows: TGCGCCAGCAGCTTGGTAGTTTCAACCACAGATACGCAGTATTTT.

The chain recombines TRBV2 with TRBJ2-7; the match to TRBD2 covers 8 bases. The V and J ends lost 7 bases and 3 bases, in that order; junction bases with no gene match: 5. The CDR3 length is 13 residues. Germline CDR1 and CDR2: SNHLY and FYNNEI. CDR3 amino acids: CASIGGAIYEQYF. The DNA of the CDR3 is TGTGCCAGCATCGGGGGGGCAATCTACGAGCAGTACTTC. The variable domain in full, with the rest retrieved from reference TRBV2 and TRBJ2-7, is EPEVTQTPSHQVTQMGQEVILRCVPISNHLYFYWYRQILGQKVEFLVSFYNNEISEKSEIFDDQFSVERPDGSNFTLKIRSTKLEDSAMYFCASIGGAIYEQYFGPGTRLTVT.

The J gene is TRBJ2-5, the V gene TRBV29-1; 13 bases are shared with TRBD2. V lost 3 bases to trimming and J lost 5 bases; unmatched junction nucleotides: 3. Germline assignment: CDR1 SQVTM and CDR2 ANQGSEA. The CDR3 runs 14 residues. The CDR3 spells CSVDTSGGAETQYF. The CDR3 DNA follows: TGCAGCGTTGATACTAGCGGGGGGGCGGAGACCCAGTACTTC.

The CDR3 is CASSLALGLASETQYF. The CDR3 DNA is TGCGCCAGCAGCTTGGCTCTTGGACTAGCGAGTGAGACCCAGTACTTC. The genes are TRBV5-1 and TRBJ2-5; 9 bases line up with TRBD2. The CDR3 consists of 16 residues. The J segment lost 5 bases and the V segment lost 0 bases, leaving 8 bases of the junction unmatched. Germline CDR1 is SGHRS and CDR2 is YFSETQ.

The genes are TRBV5-1 and TRBJ2-3; TRBD1 aligns across 10 bases. The V and J ends lost 4 bases and 1 base, in that order; junction bases with no gene match: 3. The CDR3 contains 15 residues. Germline lookup yields CDR1 SGHRS and CDR2 YFSETQ. CDR3 region: CASSPGTGGTDTQYF. Written as DNA, the CDR3 is TGCGCCAGCAGCCCTGGGACAGGGGGCACAGATACGCAGTATTTT.

In DNA, the CDR3 is TGCGCCAGCAGTCATTTTCCTCGCGGATACTATGGCTACACCTTC. Its translation: CASSHFPRGYYGYTF. The gene calls are TRBV23-1 and TRBJ1-2; no clear D gene. TRBV23-1 is an ORF; its function is uncertain. V lost 3 bases to trimming and J lost 3 bases, with 14 bases between them. The CDR3 contains 15 residues.

This clone was observed a few times. The chain joins TRBV4-2 to TRBJ1-1; no firm D call. Germline CDR1 LGHNA, CDR2 YNFKEQ. V was shortened by 0 bases and J by 2 bases, with 19 bases between the two germline ends. This CDR3 region has 18 residues. This CDR3 is CASSQDIQLISGNTEAFF. For the CDR3, the DNA is TGTGCCAGCAGCCAAGATATACAGCTAATTTCTGGTAACACTGAAGCTTTCTTT.

The chain couples TRBV7-9 to TRBJ2-7; 7 nucleotides agree with TRBD1. Germline CDR1 and CDR2: SEHNR and FQNEAQ (reference sequence). Trimming took 5 bases from V and 6 from J; bases not matched to a gene: 10. The CDR3 runs to 14 residues. In DNA form, the CDR3 reads TGTGCCAGCAGCCCTGACAGGGATCGGAGCGAGCAGTACTTC. It specifies CASSPDRDRSEQYF.

The chain joins TRBV19 to TRBJ1-5, with 7 bases fitting TRBD1. Trimming cost V 3 bases and J 4 bases; bases outside gene matches: 12. Germline-derived CDR1 and CDR2 are LNHDA and SQIVND (reference sequence). The CDR3 consists of 17 residues. DNA of the CDR3: TGTGCCAGTAGTATCGCTACCGGGACAGCTTTGAATCAGCCCCAGCATTTT. It translates to CASSIATGTALNQPQHF.

The chain joins TRBV7-3 to TRBJ2-6; tentative D call: TRBD1 (5 bases). There are 15 residues in the CDR3. CDR1 and CDR2 (germline): SGHTA, FQGTGA. Trimming took off 5 bases at V and 0 bases at J, with 8 bases between the two ends. The CDR3, as DNA: TGTGCCAGCAGCGTCGACAGCTCTGGGGCCAACGTCCTGACTTTC. It translates to CASSVDSSGANVLTF.

The chain recombines TRBV29-1 with TRBJ2-7; TRBD1 matches 10 bases. Germline CDR1 and CDR2: SQVTM and ANQGSEA. The J segment lost 2 bases and the V segment lost 5 bases, leaving 12 bases of the junction unmatched. The CDR3 is 16 residues long. The DNA of the CDR3 is TGCAGCGTTCCATATTATATAGGACAGGGGGCCTACGAGCAGTACTTC. It is translated as CSVPYYIGQGAYEQYF.

Only a few counts were recorded for this clone. V and J are TRBV11-3 and TRBJ2-1, with 8 bases that match TRBD2. The CDR3 spans 15 residues. With 5 bases clipped from V and 9 bases from J, the junction kept 12 bases outside the gene matches. CDR1 SGHNT and CDR2 YENEEA come from the germline V gene. The CDR3 DNA reads as TGTGCCAGCAGCCCACGGGGGGGGGTAACAGGTGAGCAGTTCTTC. It is translated as CASSPRGGVTGEQFF.

V gene TRBV18 combines with J gene TRBJ1-4; TRBD1 is a possible D gene (5 bases). This CDR3 has 16 residues. Germline CDR1 and CDR2: KGHSH and LQKENI. The germline V and J ends were trimmed by 3 bases and 5 bases, with 16 bases remaining between them. In DNA, the CDR3 is TGTGCCAGCTCACCCGCCGGACGGACAAGGAATGAAAAACTGTTTTTT. Protein product: CASSPAGRTRNEKLFF.

This chain links TRBV18 with TRBJ1-1; TRBD1 is a possible D gene (5 bases). V was shortened by 3 bases and J by 3 bases, with 17 bases between the two germline ends. The germline V gene encodes CDR1 KGHSH and CDR2 LQKENI. This CDR3 has 16 residues. CDR3 sequence reads: CASSPLDQGADTEAFF. The CDR3 DNA sequence: TGTGCCAGCTCACCTCTTGACCAGGGTGCGGACACTGAAGCTTTCTTT.

The rearrangement joins TRBV7-9 to TRBJ1-2; 8 nucleotides align to TRBD1. CDR3 length equals 14 residues. With 4 bases clipped from V and 0 bases from J, the junction kept 1 base outside the gene matches. Germline lookup yields CDR1 SEHNR and CDR2 FQNEAQ (reference sequence). The CDR3 sequence: CASSSGGTNYGYTF. The DNA for the CDR3 is TGTGCCAGCAGCTCAGGGGGCACTAACTATGGCTACACCTTC.